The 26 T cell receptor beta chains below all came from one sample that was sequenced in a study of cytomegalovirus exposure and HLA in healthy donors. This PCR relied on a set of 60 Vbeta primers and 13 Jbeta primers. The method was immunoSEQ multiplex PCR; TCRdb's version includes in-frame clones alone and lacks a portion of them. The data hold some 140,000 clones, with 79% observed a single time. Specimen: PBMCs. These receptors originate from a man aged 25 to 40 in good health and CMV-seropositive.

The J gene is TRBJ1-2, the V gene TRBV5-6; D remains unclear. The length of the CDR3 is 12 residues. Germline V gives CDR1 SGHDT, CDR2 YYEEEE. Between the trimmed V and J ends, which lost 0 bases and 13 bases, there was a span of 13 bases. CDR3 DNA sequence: TGTGCCAGCAGCTTGGAGCGGACCACCCTCACCTTC. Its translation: CASSLERTTLTF.

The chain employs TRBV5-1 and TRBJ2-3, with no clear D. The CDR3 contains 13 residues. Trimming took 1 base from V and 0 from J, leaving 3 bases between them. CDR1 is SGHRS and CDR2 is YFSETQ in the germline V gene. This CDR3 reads CASSLLSTDTQYF. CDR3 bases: TGCGCCAGCAGCTTGCTGAGCACAGATACGCAGTATTTT.

The CDR3 loop is CASSYSTSGSSYEQYF. In nucleotides, the CDR3 is TGTGCCAGCAGTTACTCGACTAGCGGGAGCTCCTACGAGCAGTACTTC. The chain is built from TRBV6-5 and TRBJ2-7; TRBD2 agrees at 12 bases. In germline, CDR1 is MNHEY, CDR2 SVGAGI. Losses at the gene ends were 0 bases for V and 0 bases for J; bases not matched to a gene: 0. The CDR3 spans 16 residues.

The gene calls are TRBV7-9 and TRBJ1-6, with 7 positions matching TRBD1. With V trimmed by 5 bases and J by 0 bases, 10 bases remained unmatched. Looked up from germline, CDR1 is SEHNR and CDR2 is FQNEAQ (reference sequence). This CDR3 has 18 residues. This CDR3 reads CASSQNGQASSYNSPLHF. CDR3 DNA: TGTGCCAGCAGCCAGAATGGACAGGCCAGCTCCTATAATTCACCCCTCCACTTT.

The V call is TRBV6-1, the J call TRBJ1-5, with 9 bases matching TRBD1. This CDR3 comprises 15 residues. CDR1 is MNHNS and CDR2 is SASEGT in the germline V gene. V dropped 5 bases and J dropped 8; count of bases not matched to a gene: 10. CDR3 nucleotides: TGTGCCAGCAGTCCCGCAGGGACAGGGAGAAAGCCCCAGCATTTT. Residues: CASSPAGTGRKPQHF.

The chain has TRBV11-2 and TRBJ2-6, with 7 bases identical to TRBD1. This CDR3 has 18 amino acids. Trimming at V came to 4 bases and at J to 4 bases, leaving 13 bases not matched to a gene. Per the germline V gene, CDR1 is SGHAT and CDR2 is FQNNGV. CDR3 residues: CASSSIWDRPPGANVLTF. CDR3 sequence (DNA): TGTGCCAGCAGCTCAATTTGGGACAGACCGCCCGGGGCCAACGTCCTGACTTTC.

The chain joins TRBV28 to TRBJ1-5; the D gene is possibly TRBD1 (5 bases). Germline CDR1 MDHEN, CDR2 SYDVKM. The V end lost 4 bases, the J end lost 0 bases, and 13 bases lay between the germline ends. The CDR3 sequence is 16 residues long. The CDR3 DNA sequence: TGTGCCAGCAGTTCAAAGGGGCATTATAGCAATCAGCCCCAGCATTTT. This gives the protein CASSSKGHYSNQPQHF.

The CDR3 DNA reads TGTGCCAGCACCAACGGGGGGTTCGATTACGAGCAGTACTTC. It specifies CASTNGGFDYEQYF. This sequence joins TRBV6-1 and TRBJ2-7; 7 nucleotides match TRBD2. V was pared by 7 bases and J by 4 bases, with 10 bases of the junction left unmatched. There are 14 residues in the CDR3. The V gene's germline CDR1 is MNHNS and CDR2 SASEGT.

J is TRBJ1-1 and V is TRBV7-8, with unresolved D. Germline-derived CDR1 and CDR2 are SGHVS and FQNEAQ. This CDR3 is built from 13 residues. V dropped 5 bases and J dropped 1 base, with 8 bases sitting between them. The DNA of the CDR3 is TGTGCCAGCAGCCCTCTTCCGAACACTGAAGCTTTCTTT. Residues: CASSPLPNTEAFF.

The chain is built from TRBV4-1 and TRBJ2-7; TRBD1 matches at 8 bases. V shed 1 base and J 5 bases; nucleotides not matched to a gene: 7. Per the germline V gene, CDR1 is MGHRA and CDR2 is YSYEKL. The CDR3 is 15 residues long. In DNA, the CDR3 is TGCGCCAGCAGCCAAGGGACCAGGGGGCCGGACGAGCAGTACTTC. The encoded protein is CASSQGTRGPDEQYF.

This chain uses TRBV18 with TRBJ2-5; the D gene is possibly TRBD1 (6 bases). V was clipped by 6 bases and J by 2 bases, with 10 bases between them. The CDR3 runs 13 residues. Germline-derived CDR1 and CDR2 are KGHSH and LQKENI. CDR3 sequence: CASSQGQQETQYF. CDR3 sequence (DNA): TGTGCCAGCTCGCAGGGACAACAAGAGACCCAGTACTTC.

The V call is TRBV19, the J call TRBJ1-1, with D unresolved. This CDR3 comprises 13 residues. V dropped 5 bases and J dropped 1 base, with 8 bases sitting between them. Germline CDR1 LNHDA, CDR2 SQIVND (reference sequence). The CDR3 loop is CASSSTGNTEAFF. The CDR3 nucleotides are TGTGCCAGTAGTTCGACGGGGAACACTGAAGCTTTCTTT.

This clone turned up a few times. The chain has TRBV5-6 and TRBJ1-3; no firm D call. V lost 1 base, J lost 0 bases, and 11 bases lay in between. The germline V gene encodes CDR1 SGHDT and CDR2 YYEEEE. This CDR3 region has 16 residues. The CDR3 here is CASSLPSGSSGNTIYF. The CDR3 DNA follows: TGTGCCAGCAGCTTGCCTTCCGGGAGCTCTGGAAACACCATATATTTT.

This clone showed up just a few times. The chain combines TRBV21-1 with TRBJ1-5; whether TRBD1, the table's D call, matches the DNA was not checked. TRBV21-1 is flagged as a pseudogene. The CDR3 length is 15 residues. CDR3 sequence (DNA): TGTGCCAGCATCTCGGCAGGGCGCAGCAATCAGCCCCAGCATTTT. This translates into CASISAGRSNQPQHF.

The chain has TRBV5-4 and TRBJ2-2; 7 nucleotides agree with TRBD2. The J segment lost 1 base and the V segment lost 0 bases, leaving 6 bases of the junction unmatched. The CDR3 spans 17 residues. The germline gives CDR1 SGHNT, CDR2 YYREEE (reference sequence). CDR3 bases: TGTGCCAGCAGCTTGGCGAAGGGGACTAAGAACACCGGGGAGCTGTTTTTT. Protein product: CASSLAKGTKNTGELFF. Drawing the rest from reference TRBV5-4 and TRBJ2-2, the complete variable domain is ETGVTQSPTHLIKTRGQQVTLRCSSQSGHNTVSWYQQALGQGPQFIFQYYREEENGRGNFPPRFSGLQFPNYSSELNVNALELDDSALYLCASSLAKGTKNTGELFFGEGSRLTVL.

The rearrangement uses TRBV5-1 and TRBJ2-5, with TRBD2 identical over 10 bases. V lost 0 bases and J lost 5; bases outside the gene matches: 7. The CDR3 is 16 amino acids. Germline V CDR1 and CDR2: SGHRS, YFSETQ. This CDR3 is CASSLVPAGGLETQYF. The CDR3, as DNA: TGCGCCAGCAGCTTGGTTCCAGCGGGGGGGCTGGAGACCCAGTACTTC.

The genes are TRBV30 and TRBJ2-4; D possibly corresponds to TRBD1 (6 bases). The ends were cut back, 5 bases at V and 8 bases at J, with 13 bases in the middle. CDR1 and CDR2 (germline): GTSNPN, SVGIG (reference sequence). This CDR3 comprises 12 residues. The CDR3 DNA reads TGTGCCTGGGATCTGGGGGCTTACATTCAGTACTTC. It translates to CAWDLGAYIQYF.

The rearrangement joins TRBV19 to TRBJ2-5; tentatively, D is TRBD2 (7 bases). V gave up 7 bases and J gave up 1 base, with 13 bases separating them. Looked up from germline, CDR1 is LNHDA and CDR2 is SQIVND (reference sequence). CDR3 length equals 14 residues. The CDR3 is CASTLGGAQETQYF. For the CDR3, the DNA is TGTGCCAGTACCCTTGGGGGGGCCCAAGAGACCCAGTACTTC. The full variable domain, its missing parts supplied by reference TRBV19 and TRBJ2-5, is DGGITQSPKYLFRKEGQNVTLSCEQNLNHDAMYWYRQDPGQGLRLIYYSQIVNDFQKGDIAEGYSVSREKKESFPLTVTSAQKNPTAFYLCASTLGGAQETQYFGPGTRLLVL.

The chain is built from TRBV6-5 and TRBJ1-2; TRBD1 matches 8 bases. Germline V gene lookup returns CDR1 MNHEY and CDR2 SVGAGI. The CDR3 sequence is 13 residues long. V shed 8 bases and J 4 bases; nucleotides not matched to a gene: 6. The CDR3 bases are TGTGCCAGCGCCCAGGACAGGGTCTATGGCTACACCTTC. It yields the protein CASAQDRVYGYTF.

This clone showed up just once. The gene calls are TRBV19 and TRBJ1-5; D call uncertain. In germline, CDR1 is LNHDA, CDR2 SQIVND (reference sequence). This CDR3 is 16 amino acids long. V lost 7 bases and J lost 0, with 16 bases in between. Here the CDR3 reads CASKSGTAYSNQPQHF. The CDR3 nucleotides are TGTGCCAGTAAATCAGGTACAGCTTATAGCAATCAGCCCCAGCATTTT.

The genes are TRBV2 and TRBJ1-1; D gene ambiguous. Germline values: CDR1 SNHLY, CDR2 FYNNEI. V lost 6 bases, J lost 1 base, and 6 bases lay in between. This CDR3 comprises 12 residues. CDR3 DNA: TGTGCCAGCAGACGGTCGAACACTGAAGCTTTCTTT. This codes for CASRRSNTEAFF.

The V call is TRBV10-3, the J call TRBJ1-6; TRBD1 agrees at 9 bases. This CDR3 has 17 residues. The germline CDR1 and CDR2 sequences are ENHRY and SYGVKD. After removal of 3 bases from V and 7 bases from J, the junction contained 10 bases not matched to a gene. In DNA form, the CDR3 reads TGTGCCATCAGTGAAATTCGGACAGGGGTCGGGAATTCACCCCTCCACTTT. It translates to CAISEIRTGVGNSPLHF.

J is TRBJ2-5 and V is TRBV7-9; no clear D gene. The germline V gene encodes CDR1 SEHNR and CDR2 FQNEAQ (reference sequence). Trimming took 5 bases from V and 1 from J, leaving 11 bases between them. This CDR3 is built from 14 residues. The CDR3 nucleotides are TGTGCCAGCAGCCCCCCGCCGGTCCAAGAGACCCAGTACTTC. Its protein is CASSPPPVQETQYF.

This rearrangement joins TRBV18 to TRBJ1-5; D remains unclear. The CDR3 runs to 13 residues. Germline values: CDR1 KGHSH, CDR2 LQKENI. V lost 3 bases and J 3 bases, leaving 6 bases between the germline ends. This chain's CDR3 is CASSPDNNQPQHF. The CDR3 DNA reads TGTGCCAGCTCACCCGACAACAATCAGCCCCAGCATTTT.

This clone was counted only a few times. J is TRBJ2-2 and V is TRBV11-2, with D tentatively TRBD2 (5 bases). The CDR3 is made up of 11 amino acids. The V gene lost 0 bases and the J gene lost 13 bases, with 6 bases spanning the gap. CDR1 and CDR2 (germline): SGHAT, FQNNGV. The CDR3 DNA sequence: TGTGCCAGCAGCTTAGATCGGGGGCTGTTTTTT. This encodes CASSLDRGLFF.

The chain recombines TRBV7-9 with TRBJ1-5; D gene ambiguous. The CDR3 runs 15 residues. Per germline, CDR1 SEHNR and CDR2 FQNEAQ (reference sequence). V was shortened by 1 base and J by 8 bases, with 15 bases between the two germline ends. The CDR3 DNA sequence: TGTGCCAGCAGCTTAGGTAGGACCCCGGAGGAGCCCCAGCATTTT. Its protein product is CASSLGRTPEEPQHF.